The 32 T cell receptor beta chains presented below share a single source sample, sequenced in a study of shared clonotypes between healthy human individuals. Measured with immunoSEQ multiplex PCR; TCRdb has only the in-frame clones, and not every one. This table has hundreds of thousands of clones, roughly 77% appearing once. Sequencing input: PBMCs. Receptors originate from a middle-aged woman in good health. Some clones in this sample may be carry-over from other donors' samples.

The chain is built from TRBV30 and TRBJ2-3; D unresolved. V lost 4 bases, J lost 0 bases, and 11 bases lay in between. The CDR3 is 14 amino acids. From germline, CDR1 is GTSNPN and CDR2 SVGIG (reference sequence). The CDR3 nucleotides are TGTGCCTGGAATGTGGCGGTTAGCACAGATACGCAGTATTTT. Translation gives CAWNVAVSTDTQYF.

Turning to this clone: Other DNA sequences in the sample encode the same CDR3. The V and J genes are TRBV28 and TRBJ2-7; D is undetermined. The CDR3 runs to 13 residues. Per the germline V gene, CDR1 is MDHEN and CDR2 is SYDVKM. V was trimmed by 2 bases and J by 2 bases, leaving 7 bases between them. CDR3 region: CASSLRRTYEQYF. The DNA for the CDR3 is TGTGCCAGCAGTTTACGCCGAACCTACGAGCAGTACTTC.

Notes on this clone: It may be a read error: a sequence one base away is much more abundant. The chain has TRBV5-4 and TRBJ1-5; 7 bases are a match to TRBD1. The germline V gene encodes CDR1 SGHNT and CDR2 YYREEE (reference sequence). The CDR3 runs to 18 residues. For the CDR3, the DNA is TGCGCCAGCAGCCAAGATCCCCGTGGGACAGCTAGCAATCGGCCCCAGCATTTT. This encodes CASSQDPRGTASNRPQHF.

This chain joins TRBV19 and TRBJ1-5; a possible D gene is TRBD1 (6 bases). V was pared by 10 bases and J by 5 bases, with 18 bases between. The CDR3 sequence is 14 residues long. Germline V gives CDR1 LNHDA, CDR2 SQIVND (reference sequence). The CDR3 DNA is TGTGCCACCAAAATCCGGGACATCCATCAGCCCCAGCATTTT. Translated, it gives CATKIRDIHQPQHF.

Written as DNA, the CDR3 is TGCAGCGGGGACTCGTGGGGACGAAACCAAGAGACCCAGTACTTC. This codes for CSGDSWGRNQETQYF. V is TRBV29-1 and J is TRBJ2-5; tentatively, D is TRBD2 (6 bases). Between the trimmed V and J ends, which lost 7 bases and 0 bases, there was a span of 18 bases. The CDR3 contains 15 residues. Germline V gene lookup returns CDR1 SQVTM and CDR2 ANQGSEA.

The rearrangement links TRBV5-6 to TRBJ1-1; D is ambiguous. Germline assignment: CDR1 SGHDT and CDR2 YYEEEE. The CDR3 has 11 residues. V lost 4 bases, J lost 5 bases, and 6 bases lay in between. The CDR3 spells CASSRVTEAFF. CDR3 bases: TGTGCCAGCAGCAGGGTGACTGAAGCTTTCTTT.

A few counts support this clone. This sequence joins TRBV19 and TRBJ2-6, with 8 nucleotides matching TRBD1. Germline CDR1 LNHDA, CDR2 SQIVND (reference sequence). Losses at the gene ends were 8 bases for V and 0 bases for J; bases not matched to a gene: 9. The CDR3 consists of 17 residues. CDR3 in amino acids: CASFKGQGLSGANVLTF. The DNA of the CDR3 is TGTGCCAGTTTCAAAGGACAGGGTCTCTCTGGGGCCAACGTCCTGACTTTC.

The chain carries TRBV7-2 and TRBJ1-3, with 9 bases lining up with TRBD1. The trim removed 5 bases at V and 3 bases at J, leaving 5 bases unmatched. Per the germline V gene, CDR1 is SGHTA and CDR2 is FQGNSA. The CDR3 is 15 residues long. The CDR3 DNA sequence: TGTGCCAGCAGCAGGGACAGGGTGGGTGGAAACACCATATATTTT. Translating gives CASSRDRVGGNTIYF.

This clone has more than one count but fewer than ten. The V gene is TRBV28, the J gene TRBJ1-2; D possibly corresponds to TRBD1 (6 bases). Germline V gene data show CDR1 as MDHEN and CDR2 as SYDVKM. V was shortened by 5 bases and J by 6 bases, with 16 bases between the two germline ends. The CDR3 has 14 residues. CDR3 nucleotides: TGTGCCAGCAGTCAAAACCCGTACAGGGATGGCTACACCTTC. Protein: CASSQNPYRDGYTF.

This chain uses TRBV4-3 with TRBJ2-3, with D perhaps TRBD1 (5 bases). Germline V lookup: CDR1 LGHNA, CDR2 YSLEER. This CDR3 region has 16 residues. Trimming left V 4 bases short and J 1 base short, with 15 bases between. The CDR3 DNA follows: TGCGCCAGCAGCCCCAGGGTGGTTATAGGCACAGATACGCAGTATTTT. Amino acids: CASSPRVVIGTDTQYF.

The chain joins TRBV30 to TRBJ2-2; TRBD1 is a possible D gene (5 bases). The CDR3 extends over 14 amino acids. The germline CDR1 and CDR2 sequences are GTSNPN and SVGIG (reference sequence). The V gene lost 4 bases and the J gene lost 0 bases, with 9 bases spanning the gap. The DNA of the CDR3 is TGTGCCTGGACCGGACACCCGAACACCGGGGAGCTGTTTTTT. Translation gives CAWTGHPNTGELFF.

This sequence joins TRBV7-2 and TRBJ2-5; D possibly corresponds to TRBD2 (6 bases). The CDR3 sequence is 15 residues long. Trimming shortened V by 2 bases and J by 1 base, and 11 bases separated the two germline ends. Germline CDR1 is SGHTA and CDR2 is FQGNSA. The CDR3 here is CASSLMGGGQETQYF. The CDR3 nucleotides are TGTGCCAGCAGCTTAATGGGGGGTGGCCAAGAGACCCAGTACTTC.

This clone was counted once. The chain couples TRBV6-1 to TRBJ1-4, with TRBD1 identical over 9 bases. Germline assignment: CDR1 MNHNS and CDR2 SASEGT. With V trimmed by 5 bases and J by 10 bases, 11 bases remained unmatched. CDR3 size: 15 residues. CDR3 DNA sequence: TGTGCCAGCAGTCCCGGGACAGGGCTTTCCGGAAAACTGTTTTTT. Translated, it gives CASSPGTGLSGKLFF.

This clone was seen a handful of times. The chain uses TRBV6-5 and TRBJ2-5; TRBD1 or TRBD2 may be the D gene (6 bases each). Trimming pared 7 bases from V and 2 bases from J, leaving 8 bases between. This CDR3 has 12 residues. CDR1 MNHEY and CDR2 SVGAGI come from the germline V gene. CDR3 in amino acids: CASKGGQETQYF. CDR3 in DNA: TGTGCCAGCAAAGGGGGGCAAGAGACCCAGTACTTC.

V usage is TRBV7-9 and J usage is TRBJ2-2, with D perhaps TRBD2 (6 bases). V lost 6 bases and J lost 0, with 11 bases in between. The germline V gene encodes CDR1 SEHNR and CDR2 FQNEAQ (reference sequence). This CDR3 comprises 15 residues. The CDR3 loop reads CASRTGAANTGELFF. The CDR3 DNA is TGTGCCAGCAGGACGGGAGCCGCGAACACCGGGGAGCTGTTTTTT.

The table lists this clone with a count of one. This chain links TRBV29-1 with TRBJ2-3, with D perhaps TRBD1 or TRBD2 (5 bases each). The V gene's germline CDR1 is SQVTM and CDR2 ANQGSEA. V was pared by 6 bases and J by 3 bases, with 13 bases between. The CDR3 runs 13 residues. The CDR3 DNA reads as TGCAGCGTGAAGAGGGGATTGACAGATACGCAGTATTTT. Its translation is CSVKRGLTDTQYF.

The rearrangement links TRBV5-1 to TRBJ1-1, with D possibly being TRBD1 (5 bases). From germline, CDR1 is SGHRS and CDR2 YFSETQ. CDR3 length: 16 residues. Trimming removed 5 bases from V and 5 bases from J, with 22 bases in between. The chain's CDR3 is CASRRDLAGSKTEAFF. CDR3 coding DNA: TGCGCCAGCAGGCGGGACCTGGCGGGGTCGAAGACTGAAGCTTTCTTT. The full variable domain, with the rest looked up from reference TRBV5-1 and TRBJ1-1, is KAGVTQTPRYLIKTRGQQVTLSCSPISGHRSVSWYQQTPGQGLQFLFEYFSETQRNKGNFPGRFSGRQFSNSRSEMNVSTLELGDSALYLCASRRDLAGSKTEAFFGQGTRLTVV.

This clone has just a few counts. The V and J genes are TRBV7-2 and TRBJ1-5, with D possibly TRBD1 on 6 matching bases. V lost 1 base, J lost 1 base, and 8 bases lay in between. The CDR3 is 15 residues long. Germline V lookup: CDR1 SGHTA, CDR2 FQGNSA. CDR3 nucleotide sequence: TGTGCCAGCAGCTTAGTAGGGACAAGCAATCAGCCCCAGCATTTT. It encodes CASSLVGTSNQPQHF.

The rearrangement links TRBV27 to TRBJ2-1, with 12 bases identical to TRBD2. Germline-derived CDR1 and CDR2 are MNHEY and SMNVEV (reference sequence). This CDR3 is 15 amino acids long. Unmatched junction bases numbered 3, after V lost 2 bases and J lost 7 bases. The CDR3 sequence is CASSLLAGGPNEQFF. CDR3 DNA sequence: TGTGCCAGCAGTTTACTAGCGGGGGGGCCGAATGAGCAGTTCTTC.

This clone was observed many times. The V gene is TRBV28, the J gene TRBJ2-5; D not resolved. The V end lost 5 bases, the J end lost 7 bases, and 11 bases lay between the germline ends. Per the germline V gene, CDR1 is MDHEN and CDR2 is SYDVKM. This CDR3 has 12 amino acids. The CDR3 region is CASSPILRTQYF. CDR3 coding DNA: TGTGCCAGCAGTCCCATCCTGAGGACCCAGTACTTC.

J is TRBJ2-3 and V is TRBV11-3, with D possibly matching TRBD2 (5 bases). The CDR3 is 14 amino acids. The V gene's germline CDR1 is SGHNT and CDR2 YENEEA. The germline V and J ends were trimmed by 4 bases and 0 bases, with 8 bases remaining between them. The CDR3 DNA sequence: TGTGCCAGCAGCTATAGGACTAGCACAGATACGCAGTATTTT. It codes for CASSYRTSTDTQYF.

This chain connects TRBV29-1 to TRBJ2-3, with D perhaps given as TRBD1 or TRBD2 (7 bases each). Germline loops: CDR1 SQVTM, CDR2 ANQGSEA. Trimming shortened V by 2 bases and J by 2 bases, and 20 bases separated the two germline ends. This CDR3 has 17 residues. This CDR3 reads CSVERQGGGLSTDTQYF. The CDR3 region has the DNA TGCAGCGTTGAAAGGCAGGGAGGGGGCCTTTCCACAGATACGCAGTATTTT.

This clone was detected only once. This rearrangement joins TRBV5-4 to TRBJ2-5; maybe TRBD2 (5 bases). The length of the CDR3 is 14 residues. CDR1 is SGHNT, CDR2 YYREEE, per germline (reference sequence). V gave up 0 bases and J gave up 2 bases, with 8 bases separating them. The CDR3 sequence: CASSLAGNQETQYF. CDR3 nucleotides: TGTGCCAGCAGCTTGGCGGGGAATCAAGAGACCCAGTACTTC.

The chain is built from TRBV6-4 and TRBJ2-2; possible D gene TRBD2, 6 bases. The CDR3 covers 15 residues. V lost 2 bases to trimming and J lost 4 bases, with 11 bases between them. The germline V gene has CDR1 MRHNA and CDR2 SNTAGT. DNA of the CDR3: TGTGCCAGCAGTGACGGGCCGGGAGCCACCGGGGAGCTGTTTTTT. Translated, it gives CASSDGPGATGELFF.

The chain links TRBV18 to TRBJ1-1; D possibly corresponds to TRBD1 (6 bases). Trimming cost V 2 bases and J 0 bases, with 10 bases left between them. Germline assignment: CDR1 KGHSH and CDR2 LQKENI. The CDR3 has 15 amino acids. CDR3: CASSPRQGMNTEAFF. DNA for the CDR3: TGTGCCAGCTCACCAAGGCAGGGGATGAACACTGAAGCTTTCTTT.

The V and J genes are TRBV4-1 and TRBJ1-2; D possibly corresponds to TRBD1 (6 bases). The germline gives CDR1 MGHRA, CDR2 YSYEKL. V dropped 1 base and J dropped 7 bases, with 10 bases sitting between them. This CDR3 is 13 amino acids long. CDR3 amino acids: CASSQVAGVGYTF. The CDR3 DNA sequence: TGCGCCAGCAGCCAAGTCGCAGGGGTTGGCTACACCTTC.

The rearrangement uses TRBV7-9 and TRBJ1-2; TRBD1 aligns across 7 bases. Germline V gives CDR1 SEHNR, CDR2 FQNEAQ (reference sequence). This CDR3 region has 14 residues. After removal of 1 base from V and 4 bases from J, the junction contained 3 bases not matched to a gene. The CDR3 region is CASSLVDRPYGYTF. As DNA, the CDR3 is TGTGCCAGCAGCTTAGTGGACAGGCCCTATGGCTACACCTTC.

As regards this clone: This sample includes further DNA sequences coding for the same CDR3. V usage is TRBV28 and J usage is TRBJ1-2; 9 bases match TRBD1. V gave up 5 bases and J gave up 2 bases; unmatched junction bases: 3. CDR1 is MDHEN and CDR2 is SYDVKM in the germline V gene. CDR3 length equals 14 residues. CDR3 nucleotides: TGTGCCAGCAGTCTTGGACAGGGGAACTATGGCTACACCTTC. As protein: CASSLGQGNYGYTF.

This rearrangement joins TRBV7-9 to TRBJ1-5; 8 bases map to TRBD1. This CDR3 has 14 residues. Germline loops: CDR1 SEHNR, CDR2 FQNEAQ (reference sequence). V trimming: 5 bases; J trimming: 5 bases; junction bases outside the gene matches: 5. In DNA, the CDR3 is TGTGCCAGCAGCCGGACAGGGAGGGATCAGCCCCAGCATTTT. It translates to CASSRTGRDQPQHF.

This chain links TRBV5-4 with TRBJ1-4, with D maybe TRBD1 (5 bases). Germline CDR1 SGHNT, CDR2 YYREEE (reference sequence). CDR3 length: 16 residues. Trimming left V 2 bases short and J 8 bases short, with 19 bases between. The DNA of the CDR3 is TGTGCCAGCAGCTTAACGGTGGGGCGAGAAAGGGAAAAACTGTTTTTT. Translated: CASSLTVGREREKLFF.

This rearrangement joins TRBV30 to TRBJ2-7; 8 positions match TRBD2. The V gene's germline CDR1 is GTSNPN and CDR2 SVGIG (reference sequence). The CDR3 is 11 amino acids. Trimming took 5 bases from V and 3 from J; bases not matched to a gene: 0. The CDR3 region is CAWGTSYEQYF. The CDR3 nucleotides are TGTGCCTGGGGGACTAGCTACGAGCAGTACTTC. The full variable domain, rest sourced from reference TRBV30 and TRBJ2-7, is SQTIHQWPATLVQPVGSPLSLECTVEGTSNPNLYWYRQAAGRGLQLLFYSVGIGQISSEVPQNLSASRPQDRQFILSSKKLLLSDSGFYLCAWGTSYEQYFGPGTRLTVT.

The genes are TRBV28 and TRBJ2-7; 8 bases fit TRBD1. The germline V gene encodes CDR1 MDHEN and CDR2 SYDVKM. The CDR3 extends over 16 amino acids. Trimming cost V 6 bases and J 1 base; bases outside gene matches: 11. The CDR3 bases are TGTGCCAGCAGCCCCCTACCCGGGACAGGATCCTACGAGCAGTACTTC. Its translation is CASSPLPGTGSYEQYF.